A single T cell receptor (beta chain) is shown here with its context. Antigen: not known. This entry belongs to a study of CD8 T cells in Susac syndrome. Study observations and caveats: The number of individuals included in the study's TCR sequencing and HLA analysis was acknowledged as relatively small.

With random hexamers, reverse transcription was performed on about 0.45 to 1 ug of RNA. The authors amplified TCR beta CDR3 across 54 Vbeta and 13 Jbeta using immunoSEQ multiplex PCR. TCRdb reprocessed the immunoSEQ multiplex PCR reads via MiXCR and lists one record per CDR3 protein. Counted here are around 170,000 distinct CDR3 sequences, 85% to 95% occurring once; the ten biggest clones make up about 0.15%. Bulk CD8+ and CD4+ cells came from magnetic negative isolation; CD8+ TEMRA by FACS. The source of this sequence is a human donor with multiple sclerosis. Sequencing was carried out using CD8+ T cells from PBMCs.

CDR3: CSADRGPGYGYTF. The CDR3, as DNA: TGCAGTGCTGACAGGGGGCCAGGCTATGGCTACACCTTC. The chain combines TRBV20-1 with TRBJ1-2, with 10 bases aligning to TRBD1. Germline values: CDR1 DFQATT, CDR2 SNEGSKA (reference sequence). Trimming cost V 5 bases and J 4 bases; bases outside gene matches: 4. The CDR3 is 13 residues long.